Listed here are 32 T cell receptor beta chains from one sample, sequenced in a study of blood T cell repertoires in COVID-19. Data came from immunoSEQ multiplex PCR; TCRdb stores just in-frame clones and leaves some out. The data contain 150,000 to 200,000 clones, about 91% of them singletons. Sequenced material: peripheral blood. The receptor set was obtained from a woman aged 50 to 65 with acute or convalescent COVID-19.

This chain connects TRBV7-2 to TRBJ2-3, with TRBD2 matching 14 bases. From germline, CDR1 is SGHTA and CDR2 FQGNSA. The CDR3 totals 16 residues. With V trimmed by 5 bases and J by 5 bases, 6 bases remained unmatched. CDR3 DNA: TGTGCCAGCAGCCTAGGACTAGCGGGAGGACAAGATACGCAGTATTTT. Residues: CASSLGLAGGQDTQYF.

The chain employs TRBV10-3 and TRBJ2-2, with 9 positions matching TRBD2. CDR1 and CDR2 from the germline V gene are ENHRY and SYGVKD. V shed 6 bases and J 3 bases; nucleotides not matched to a gene: 5. This CDR3 has 15 residues. The CDR3 sequence is CAIRMGLADTGELFF. Written as DNA, the CDR3 is TGTGCCATCAGAATGGGACTAGCCGACACCGGGGAGCTGTTTTTT.

The chain recombines TRBV7-6 with TRBJ2-2; TRBD2 matches 11 bases. The CDR3 contains 18 residues. V shed 5 bases, J shed 5 bases, and the junction held 13 bases outside the gene matches. Germline assignment: CDR1 SGHVS and CDR2 FNYEAQ. Written as DNA, the CDR3 is TGTGCCAGCAGCCCTCGGGTAGCGGGAGGGGCGTGGACCGGGGAGCTGTTTTTT. Amino acids: CASSPRVAGGAWTGELFF.

This chain links TRBV10-2 with TRBJ2-5; perhaps TRBD2 as D (5 bases). The germline V gene encodes CDR1 WSHSY and CDR2 SAAADI. V lost 8 bases and J 2 bases, leaving 15 bases between the germline ends. The CDR3 sequence is 14 residues long. The CDR3 bases are TGCGCCAGCGGTAGACACGACTATCAAGAGACCCAGTACTTC. Its protein is CASGRHDYQETQYF.

The chain combines TRBV7-9 with TRBJ2-1; a possible D gene is TRBD1 (6 bases). The CDR3 is made up of 14 amino acids. Trimming removed 6 bases at V and 6 bases at J, with 15 bases between. Germline V lookup: CDR1 SEHNR, CDR2 FQNEAQ (reference sequence). CDR3 region: CASSRYREVNEQFF. The CDR3 region has the DNA TGTGCCAGCAGTCGGTACAGGGAAGTCAATGAGCAGTTCTTC.

The gene calls are TRBV24-1 and TRBJ2-5; 11 bases fit TRBD2. Trimming removed 3 bases from V and 7 bases from J; junction bases left unmatched: 3. The CDR3 spans 14 residues. CDR1 is KGHDR, CDR2 SFDVKD, per germline. CDR3 in amino acids: CATSDPGTSGTQYF. The DNA for the CDR3 is TGTGCCACCAGTGATCCCGGGACTAGCGGGACCCAGTACTTC.

This chain uses TRBV7-2 with TRBJ1-1; 8 nucleotides agree with TRBD1. Germline CDR1 SGHTA, CDR2 FQGNSA. This CDR3 is built from 14 residues. V was clipped by 6 bases and J by 4 bases; unmatched bases: 7. CDR3 nucleotide sequence: TGTGCCAGCAGAAACAGGGGGGGCAGCACTGAAGCTTTCTTT. This sequence encodes CASRNRGGSTEAFF. Full variable domain (missing parts from reference TRBV7-2 and TRBJ1-1): GAGVSQSPSNKVTEKGKDVELRCDPISGHTALYWYRQSLGQGLEFLIYFQGNSAPDKSGLPSDRFSAERTGGSVSTLTIQRTQQEDSAVYLCASRNRGGSTEAFFGQGTRLTVV.

The chain's CDR3 is CASSSGRSGANVLTF. The CDR3 nucleotides are TGTGCCAGTAGTAGCGGTCGATCTGGGGCCAACGTCCTGACTTTC. The chain combines TRBV19 with TRBJ2-6, with unresolved D. The germline CDR1 and CDR2 sequences are LNHDA and SQIVND (reference sequence). Trimming stripped 4 bases from V and 1 base from J, with 8 bases between. The CDR3 runs to 15 residues.

The chain links TRBV18 to TRBJ2-7; 7 positions match TRBD1. Unmatched junction bases numbered 4, after V lost 5 bases and J lost 3 bases. CDR1 KGHSH and CDR2 LQKENI come from the germline V gene. The CDR3 consists of 13 residues. Written as DNA, the CDR3 is TGTGCCAGCTCAACGGGGACAGTCTACGAGCAGTACTTC. Its protein is CASSTGTVYEQYF.

The chain combines TRBV6-5 with TRBJ2-1; TRBD1 might be the D (6 bases). Germline loops: CDR1 MNHEY, CDR2 SVGAGI. The germline V and J ends were trimmed by 0 bases and 0 bases, with 9 bases remaining between them. CDR3 length: 16 residues. The CDR3 protein is CASSYSPDSSYNEQFF. The CDR3 DNA reads as TGTGCCAGCAGTTACTCACCGGACAGCTCCTACAATGAGCAGTTCTTC.

The rearrangement uses TRBV11-2 and TRBJ2-7, with 7 bases aligning to TRBD1. This CDR3 region has 16 residues. CDR1 and CDR2 from the germline V gene are SGHAT and FQNNGV. The V gene end was trimmed by 5 bases and the J gene end by 2 bases; junction bases not matched to a gene: 12. In DNA, the CDR3 is TGTGCCAGCAGCCTAGGGGCGCGACAGGGCCCCTACGAGCAGTACTTC. Protein sequence: CASSLGARQGPYEQYF. The complete variable domain, with remaining parts taken from reference TRBV11-2 and TRBJ2-7, reads EAGVAQSPRYKIIEKRQSVAFWCNPISGHATLYWYQQILGQGPKLLIQFQNNGVVDDSQLPKDRFSAERLKGVDSTLKIQPAKLEDSAVYLCASSLGARQGPYEQYFGPGTRLTVT.

The chain carries TRBV12-3 or TRBV12-4 and TRBJ1-1, with D unclear. V was pared by 8 bases and J by 0 bases, with 7 bases between. The CDR3 contains 12 residues. CDR3 DNA sequence: TGTGCCAGCTTGCGTCTGAACACTGAAGCTTTCTTT. It specifies CASLRLNTEAFF.

The rearrangement uses TRBV5-6 and TRBJ1-2, with D possibly matching TRBD1 (5 bases). The germline V gene encodes CDR1 SGHDT and CDR2 YYEEEE. The V and J ends lost 0 bases and 1 base respectively, with 10 bases between them. The CDR3 extends over 15 amino acids. The CDR3 DNA sequence: TGTGCCAGCAGCTTGGGTTTCAGGGTTAACTATGGCTACACCTTC. Protein product: CASSLGFRVNYGYTF.

J is TRBJ2-2 and V is TRBV10-2, with a possible D match to TRBD2 (7 bases). Germline-derived CDR1 and CDR2 are WSHSY and SAAADI. Trimming cost V 7 bases and J 5 bases, with 14 bases left between them. The CDR3 covers 14 residues. CDR3 amino acids: CASTRGGGTGELFF. As DNA, the CDR3 is TGCGCCAGCACCCGGGGAGGGGGAACCGGGGAGCTGTTTTTT.

The rearrangement uses TRBV13 and TRBJ2-1; 8 bases fit TRBD2. CDR1 PRHDT and CDR2 FYEKMQ come from the germline V gene (reference sequence). V trimming: 5 bases; J trimming: 3 bases; junction bases outside the gene matches: 6. CDR3 size: 15 residues. Here the CDR3 reads CASSPFAGGYNEQFF. The CDR3 region has the DNA TGTGCCAGCAGCCCCTTTGCGGGGGGCTACAATGAGCAGTTCTTC.

This chain uses TRBV11-2 with TRBJ2-1; 7 nucleotides match TRBD2. Unmatched junction bases numbered 14, after V lost 7 bases and J lost 5 bases. The CDR3 is made up of 16 amino acids. Germline V gene lookup returns CDR1 SGHAT and CDR2 FQNNGV. DNA of the CDR3: TGTGCCAGCACCCTACTACCCAGCGGGATAAACAATGAGCAGTTCTTC. It codes for CASTLLPSGINNEQFF. Looking up the rest from reference TRBV11-2 and TRBJ2-1 gives the full variable domain: EAGVAQSPRYKIIEKRQSVAFWCNPISGHATLYWYQQILGQGPKLLIQFQNNGVVDDSQLPKDRFSAERLKGVDSTLKIQPAKLEDSAVYLCASTLLPSGINNEQFFGPGTRLTVL.

The chain links TRBV7-9 to TRBJ1-2, with a tentative D call TRBD1 (5 bases). The V and J ends lost 2 bases and 4 bases respectively, with 8 bases between them. This CDR3 comprises 13 residues. Looked up from germline, CDR1 is SEHNR and CDR2 is FQNEAQ (reference sequence). The CDR3 coding sequence is TGTGCCAGCAGCTTACAGGGATCCTATGGCTACACCTTC. Amino acids: CASSLQGSYGYTF.

The rearrangement uses TRBV21-1 and TRBJ2-5; the table gives TRBD2 as D, unverified against the DNA. TRBV21-1 is a pseudogene segment. This CDR3 comprises 17 residues. As DNA, the CDR3 is TGTGCCAGCAAGAACTTAGGGGGGAGGGCCCCTTCGGAGACCCAGTACTTC. Protein product: CASKNLGGRAPSETQYF.

The V gene is TRBV5-1, the J gene TRBJ1-1, with D perhaps TRBD1 (6 bases). The CDR3 spans 14 residues. V was trimmed by 0 bases and J by 5 bases, leaving 11 bases between them. Germline lookup yields CDR1 SGHRS and CDR2 YFSETQ. The CDR3 loop reads CASSLEGGSTEAFF. CDR3 DNA sequence: TGCGCCAGCAGCTTGGAAGGGGGATCAACTGAAGCTTTCTTT.

This rearrangement joins TRBV18 to TRBJ2-3; 8 bases are shared with TRBD1. This CDR3 is 15 amino acids long. Germline assignment: CDR1 KGHSH and CDR2 LQKENI. V lost 6 bases and J lost 0; bases outside the gene matches: 5. Here the CDR3 DNA reads TGTGCCAGCTCTCTGGGACAGGACAGCACAGATACGCAGTATTTT. Amino acid sequence: CASSLGQDSTDTQYF.

The CDR3 here is CATSLSTDSGGQFF. The CDR3 coding sequence is TGTGCCACCAGTTTATCCACCGATTCGGGGGGGCAGTTCTTC. The chain joins TRBV24-1 to TRBJ2-1; 7 bases line up with TRBD2. The CDR3 runs 14 residues. V lost 6 bases and J lost 12; bases outside the gene matches: 13. Germline V lookup: CDR1 KGHDR, CDR2 SFDVKD.

The rearrangement links TRBV13 to TRBJ2-1; a possible D gene is TRBD2 (5 bases). The CDR3 is made up of 14 amino acids. Per the germline V gene, CDR1 is PRHDT and CDR2 is FYEKMQ (reference sequence). V lost 5 bases and J lost 7, with 15 bases in between. CDR3 amino acids: CASSDFGMGNEQFF. The CDR3 DNA follows: TGTGCCAGCAGCGATTTCGGGATGGGGAATGAGCAGTTCTTC.

This clone has just one count. The gene calls are TRBV6-2 or TRBV6-3 and TRBJ2-1; the D is unclear. The V end was cut by 3 bases, the J end by 8 bases, with 5 bases between. The CDR3 contains 11 residues. Germline V CDR1 and CDR2: MNHEY, SVGEGT. The CDR3 DNA is TGTGCCAGCAGTTATCAGTATGAGCAGTTCTTC. Its protein is CASSYQYEQFF.

This rearrangement joins TRBV7-9 to TRBJ2-7; D is undetermined. This CDR3 is built from 17 residues. V was trimmed by 2 bases and J by 3 bases, leaving 20 bases between them. Germline values: CDR1 SEHNR, CDR2 FQNEAQ (reference sequence). The CDR3, as DNA: TGTGCCAGCAGCTTAACGCACGCGGCGCGATCCGGCTACGAGCAGTACTTC. Translation gives CASSLTHAARSGYEQYF.

This clone was seen just once. The CDR3: CASSIPGHFEAFF. Written as DNA, the CDR3 is TGTGCCAGTAGTATCCCGGGACATTTTGAAGCTTTCTTT. The chain has TRBV19 and TRBJ1-1, with D perhaps matching TRBD1 (6 bases). The CDR3 covers 13 residues. Germline assignment: CDR1 LNHDA and CDR2 SQIVND (reference sequence). Deletions cut 3 bases from V and 7 bases from J, with 12 bases between.

The V call is TRBV6-5, the J call TRBJ1-6, with D unresolved. Trimming took 10 bases from V and 7 from J, leaving 11 bases between them. The V gene's germline CDR1 is MNHEY and CDR2 SVGAGI. This CDR3 is 12 amino acids long. In DNA form, the CDR3 reads TGTGCCACCGCACTGCGGAATTCACCCCTCCACTTT. Residues: CATALRNSPLHF.

The CDR3 loop is CASSLARLAGPDTQYF. For the CDR3, the DNA is TGCGCCAGCAGCTTGGCCCGACTAGCGGGGCCAGATACGCAGTATTTT. The rearrangement links TRBV5-1 to TRBJ2-3, with 11 bases matching TRBD2. CDR3 size: 16 residues. CDR1 is SGHRS, CDR2 YFSETQ, per germline. The junction had 4 bases not matched to a gene; V was cut back by 0 bases and J by 4 bases. The variable domain in full, completed from reference TRBV5-1 and TRBJ2-3, reads KAGVTQTPRYLIKTRGQQVTLSCSPISGHRSVSWYQQTPGQGLQFLFEYFSETQRNKGNFPGRFSGRQFSNSRSEMNVSTLELGDSALYLCASSLARLAGPDTQYFGPGTRLTVL.

The CDR3 DNA follows: TGCGCCAGCAGCAGGGAGGGGACCCATCAGCCCCAGCATTTT. As protein: CASSREGTHQPQHF. This chain connects TRBV10-2 to TRBJ1-5; maybe TRBD1 (5 bases). V was pared by 6 bases and J by 5 bases, with 14 bases between. CDR1 is WSHSY, CDR2 SAAADI, per germline. This CDR3 is 14 amino acids long.

This clone occurred once. The chain joins TRBV19 to TRBJ2-3; 9 bases match TRBD2. In germline, CDR1 is LNHDA, CDR2 SQIVND (reference sequence). V dropped 6 bases and J dropped 2; count of bases not matched to a gene: 6. The CDR3 consists of 15 residues. CDR3 protein: CASRVAGAYTDTQYF. The CDR3 DNA follows: TGTGCCAGTAGGGTAGCGGGGGCTTACACAGATACGCAGTATTTT.

The chain links TRBV7-9 to TRBJ1-2; D is unclear. Looked up from germline, CDR1 is SEHNR and CDR2 is FQNEAQ (reference sequence). With 4 bases removed from V and 0 bases from J, the gap between germline ends came to 12 bases. This CDR3 comprises 15 residues. The CDR3: CASSSVADTNYGYTF. For the CDR3, the DNA is TGTGCCAGCAGCTCGGTAGCAGATACTAACTATGGCTACACCTTC.

The chain combines TRBV10-3 with TRBJ1-6, with D tentatively TRBD1 (5 bases). CDR1 and CDR2 from the germline V gene are ENHRY and SYGVKD. The length of the CDR3 is 17 residues. The V and J ends lost 9 bases and 0 bases respectively, with 18 bases between them. CDR3 DNA sequence: TGTGCCATGCCACCGGGGGGTTCGGGCTCCTATAATTCACCCCTCCACTTT. Its translation is CAMPPGGSGSYNSPLHF.

The CDR3 nucleotides are TGTGCCAGCTCACCACGGCTAGCGGGGGATAGCGAGCAGTACTTC. Translating gives CASSPRLAGDSEQYF. The rearrangement joins TRBV18 to TRBJ2-7, with 10 bases identical to TRBD2. Germline V gene data show CDR1 as KGHSH and CDR2 as LQKENI. The CDR3 totals 15 residues. V shed 1 base, J shed 6 bases, and the junction held 6 bases outside the gene matches.